The 25 T cell receptor beta chains below all came from one sample that was sequenced in a study of Ad26.COV2.S vaccination and SARS-CoV-2 variants (dated by TCRdb to the early 2020s). The sample's treatment or condition label, decoded: some 20 received Ad26.COV2.S at low or high dose, single or two shots; 5 received placebo; per-sample allocation not given. For vaccine and placebo recipients, repertoires were sequenced using samples collected on day 63 after the first injection. Library construction relied on the immunoSEQ multiplex PCR assay. The table was pulled from immuneACCESS by TCRdb, which kept in-frame rearrangements only. Such tables lose some clones; where checked, under half of the loss comes from unresolved V genes, and the rest has no known cause. The sample table lists fewer than 800,000 clones, 89% of them with a count of one. The ten largest clones capture approximately 1.5% of the sample.

The specimen comprised peripheral blood, sampled in a trial of Ad26.COV2.S vaccine versus placebo. The receptors here all came from a person between 18 and 60 years old who received the Ad26.COV2.S COVID-19 vaccine or a placebo.

The table lists this clone with a few counts. This rearrangement joins TRBV13 to TRBJ2-7; 8 nucleotides line up with TRBD1. The CDR3 contains 14 residues. The ends lost 7 bases at V and 6 bases at J; junction bases unmatched: 11. CDR1 is PRHDT, CDR2 FYEKMQ, per germline (reference sequence). The CDR3 DNA sequence: TGTGCCAGCACCCGAAGGACAGGGCCCGGCGAGCAGTACTTC. Residues: CASTRRTGPGEQYF.

The chain combines TRBV5-1 with TRBJ2-1; 8 nucleotides line up with TRBD1. The CDR3 is 14 amino acids. CDR1 is SGHRS and CDR2 is YFSETQ in the germline V gene. V was clipped by 6 bases and J by 5 bases; unmatched bases: 7. CDR3 coding DNA: TGCGCCAGCAATCCGGACAGGGCCAACAATGAGCAGTTCTTC. Translation: CASNPDRANNEQFF.

The chain couples TRBV14 to TRBJ1-6; TRBD1 agrees at 7 bases. The junction had 9 bases not matched to a gene; V was cut back by 5 bases and J by 8 bases. This CDR3 contains 15 residues. Germline V gene data show CDR1 as SGHDN and CDR2 as FVKESK. CDR3 bases: TGTGCCAGCAGCGGACACAGGGGTAAGGATTCACCCCTCCACTTT. Translating it yields CASSGHRGKDSPLHF.

V and J are TRBV4-2 and TRBJ1-2; D not certain. From germline, CDR1 is LGHNA and CDR2 YNFKEQ. Deletions cut 1 base from V and 8 bases from J, with 11 bases between. This CDR3 is 13 amino acids long. This CDR3 is CASSQGWEGGYTF. The DNA for the CDR3 is TGTGCCAGCAGCCAAGGCTGGGAAGGGGGCTACACCTTC.

This clone has a handful of counts. In DNA form, the CDR3 reads TGTGCCAGCAGCTTGAGGCAATATCTGCCCCAGCATTTT. This translates into CASSLRQYLPQHF. This chain joins TRBV12-3 or TRBV12-4 and TRBJ1-5; D is unclear. The CDR3 sequence is 13 residues long. Trimming shortened V by 6 bases and J by 9 bases, and 15 bases separated the two germline ends.

The rearrangement joins TRBV5-4 to TRBJ1-1; no firm D call. V dropped 7 bases and J dropped 4 bases, with 14 bases sitting between them. The length of the CDR3 is 13 residues. The germline V gene has CDR1 SGHNT and CDR2 YYREEE (reference sequence). The CDR3 here is CASQVVGGTEAFF. As DNA, the CDR3 is TGTGCCAGCCAGGTGGTGGGTGGCACTGAAGCTTTCTTT.

The chain combines TRBV10-3 with TRBJ1-5; D is perhaps TRBD1 (6 bases). CDR1 is ENHRY and CDR2 is SYGVKD in the germline V gene. Deletions cut 6 bases from V and 7 bases from J, with 13 bases between. The CDR3 loop spans 13 amino acids. The DNA for the CDR3 is TGTGCCATCAGGCCAGGGGTCGGGCAGCCCCAGCATTTT. Translating gives CAIRPGVGQPQHF.

V usage is TRBV27 and J usage is TRBJ2-7; D is perhaps TRBD1 (5 bases). This CDR3 comprises 13 residues. V was cut by 2 bases and J by 3 bases, with 8 bases left in between. The germline CDR1 and CDR2 sequences are MNHEY and SMNVEV (reference sequence). The CDR3 loop is CASSLRGRYEQYF. CDR3 nucleotides: TGTGCCAGCAGTTTAAGGGGCCGCTACGAGCAGTACTTC.

The chain uses TRBV6-5 and TRBJ2-3, with 8 bases that match TRBD1. V lost 2 bases, J lost 6 bases, and 10 bases stayed unmatched. The CDR3 runs 16 residues. Germline V CDR1 and CDR2: MNHEY, SVGAGI. In nucleotides, the CDR3 is TGTGCCAGCAGTTACGGAATCAGGGGGCGCGGCGATACGCAGTATTTT. As protein: CASSYGIRGRGDTQYF.

This sequence joins TRBV2 and TRBJ1-3; D ambiguous. The CDR3 loop spans 13 amino acids. Germline V lookup: CDR1 SNHLY, CDR2 FYNNEI. Trimming left V 11 bases short and J 2 bases short, with 13 bases between. The CDR3 DNA reads as TGTGCCGGCAAGGTAGACACTGGAAACACCATATATTTT. Residues: CAGKVDTGNTIYF.

The chain couples TRBV2 to TRBJ2-1; the D call may be TRBD1 or TRBD2 (6 bases each). Per the germline V gene, CDR1 is SNHLY and CDR2 is FYNNEI. The CDR3 contains 15 residues. V lost 6 bases to trimming and J lost 5 bases, with 17 bases between them. CDR3 coding DNA: TGTGCCAGCAGAACTCGGGCGGGACAAAACAATGAGCAGTTCTTC. Translation gives CASRTRAGQNNEQFF. The entire variable domain, with the rest obtained from reference TRBV2 and TRBJ2-1, is as follows: EPEVTQTPSHQVTQMGQEVILRCVPISNHLYFYWYRQILGQKVEFLVSFYNNEISEKSEIFDDQFSVERPDGSNFTLKIRSTKLEDSAMYFCASRTRAGQNNEQFFGPGTRLTVL.

Concerning this clone itself: The sample contains more than one DNA sequence encoding this CDR3. The V and J genes are TRBV9 and TRBJ2-7, with 9 bases aligning to TRBD2. CDR3 length: 14 residues. With 2 bases clipped from V and 2 bases from J, the junction kept 2 bases outside the gene matches. Per the germline V gene, CDR1 is SGDLS and CDR2 is YYNGEE. The CDR3 DNA reads as TGTGCCAGCAGCGTGGCGGGGGGGCCCTACGAGCAGTACTTC. It codes for CASSVAGGPYEQYF.

Only one count was recorded for this clone. The chain combines TRBV11-2 with TRBJ2-3, with 7 bases that match TRBD2. Germline lookup yields CDR1 SGHAT and CDR2 FQNNGV. The CDR3 loop spans 15 amino acids. V lost 3 bases and J lost 4; bases outside the gene matches: 7. CDR3 coding DNA: TGTGCCAGCAGCTTTACTAGCGCGGGTCCAGATACGCAGTATTTT. Its protein product is CASSFTSAGPDTQYF.

This chain joins TRBV5-1 and TRBJ2-1; D unresolved. The CDR3 loop spans 16 amino acids. Trimming left V 0 bases short and J 0 bases short, with 10 bases between. Per the germline V gene, CDR1 is SGHRS and CDR2 is YFSETQ. As DNA, the CDR3 is TGCGCCAGCAGCTTGGGGAAGTACAGCTCCTACAATGAGCAGTTCTTC. It is translated as CASSLGKYSSYNEQFF.

The chain uses TRBV2 and TRBJ2-1, with D tentatively TRBD1 (5 bases). Germline V gene sequence: CDR1 SNHLY, CDR2 FYNNEI. With 5 bases removed from V and 10 bases from J, the gap between germline ends came to 6 bases. The length of the CDR3 is 10 residues. CDR3 sequence: CASSNREQFF. CDR3 nucleotides: TGTGCCAGCAGTAACAGGGAGCAGTTCTTC.

V and J are TRBV7-3 and TRBJ2-2, with 8 bases lining up with TRBD1. With V trimmed by 2 bases and J by 9 bases, 11 bases remained unmatched. In germline, CDR1 is SGHTA, CDR2 FQGTGA. This CDR3 is 16 amino acids long. CDR3 nucleotides: TGTGCCAGCAGCTTACGGGGACAGGACCTTCGCTGGGAGCTGTTTTTT. Protein sequence: CASSLRGQDLRWELFF. The full variable domain, completed using reference TRBV7-3 and TRBJ2-2, is GAGVSQTPSNKVTEKGKYVELRCDPISGHTALYWYRQSLGQGPEFLIYFQGTGAADDSGLPNDRFFAVRPEGSVSTLKIQRTERGDSAVYLCASSLRGQDLRWELFFGEGSRLTVL.

This clone was detected once. The chain employs TRBV18 and TRBJ2-7; 10 nucleotides line up with TRBD1. Trimming removed 3 bases from V and 2 bases from J; junction bases left unmatched: 4. Germline V gene data show CDR1 as KGHSH and CDR2 as LQKENI. The CDR3 consists of 15 residues. CDR3 nucleotide sequence: TGTGCCAGCTCACCGACCGGGACAGGGGCCTACGAGCAGTACTTC. This encodes CASSPTGTGAYEQYF.

The chain links TRBV19 to TRBJ1-4; D not certain. Trimming left V 7 bases short and J 16 bases short, with 25 bases between. The CDR3 extends over 14 amino acids. Germline CDR1 and CDR2: LNHDA and SQIVND (reference sequence). CDR3 sequence: CASTIPAGHPRWFF. Written as DNA, the CDR3 is TGTGCCAGTACTATCCCGGCTGGCCATCCCCGGTGGTTTTTT.

This clone was detected only once. This chain joins TRBV11-3 and TRBJ2-1; 16 bases line up with TRBD2. The V segment lost 3 bases and the J segment 10 bases; nucleotides outside the gene matches: 9. The CDR3 extends over 17 amino acids. The germline V gene encodes CDR1 SGHNT and CDR2 YENEEA. The CDR3 DNA is TGTGCCAGCAGCTTGGGACTAGCGGGGGGGCCGTACGAAGAGCAGTTCTTC. As protein: CASSLGLAGGPYEEQFF.

The chain combines TRBV6-5 with TRBJ2-1; 8 bases align to TRBD1. The CDR3 is 15 amino acids. Unmatched junction bases numbered 3, after V lost 4 bases and J lost 1 base. Germline V gives CDR1 MNHEY, CDR2 SVGAGI. The CDR3 region has the DNA TGTGCCAGCAGTTCGAACAGGGGGTCCTACAATGAGCAGTTCTTC. Amino acid sequence: CASSSNRGSYNEQFF.

About this clone: The sample contains more than one DNA sequence encoding this CDR3. The gene calls are TRBV6-5 and TRBJ2-2; no firm D call. The CDR3 is made up of 11 amino acids. Trimming took off 6 bases at V and 5 bases at J, with 4 bases between the two ends. Germline assignment: CDR1 MNHEY and CDR2 SVGAGI. The CDR3 DNA sequence: TGTGCCAGCAGAAGTACCGGGGAGCTGTTTTTT. It is translated as CASRSTGELFF.

A single count supports this clone. This chain joins TRBV6-2 or TRBV6-3 and TRBJ2-4; TRBD1 aligns across 9 bases. V shed 4 bases and J 0 bases; nucleotides not matched to a gene: 7. The CDR3 totals 17 residues. Looked up from germline, CDR1 is MNHEY and CDR2 is SVGEGT. The CDR3 region has the DNA TGTGCCAGCAGTTTGGGACAGGGAGCATTAGCCAAAAACATTCAGTACTTC. Protein sequence: CASSLGQGALAKNIQYF.

The chain joins TRBV5-1 to TRBJ2-7, with a weak D call TRBD1 (5 bases). The CDR3 spans 13 residues. V shed 3 bases and J shed 2 bases, with 9 bases lying between them. Germline CDR1 and CDR2: SGHRS and YFSETQ. CDR3 sequence reads: CASSSTVTYEQYF. In DNA form, the CDR3 reads TGCGCCAGCAGCTCGACAGTCACCTACGAGCAGTACTTC.

This sequence joins TRBV3-1 (or the pseudogene TRBV3-2) and TRBJ2-7, with 7 bases aligning to TRBD2. V dropped 1 base and J dropped 7; count of bases not matched to a gene: 4. CDR3 length: 13 residues. Germline CDR1 and CDR2: LGHDT and YNNKEL (reference sequence). Here the CDR3 reads CASSQGEGREQYF. The CDR3 DNA follows: TGTGCCAGCAGCCAAGGGGAGGGGAGGGAGCAGTACTTC.

This chain joins TRBV23-1 and TRBJ1-1; D is unresolved. TRBV23-1 is flagged as an ORF with uncertain function. The V end was cut by 10 bases, the J end by 1 base, with 4 bases between. The CDR3 is 10 amino acids. The CDR3 nucleotides read TGCGCCACCAGGAACACTGAAGCTTTCTTT. Translated, it gives CATRNTEAFF.